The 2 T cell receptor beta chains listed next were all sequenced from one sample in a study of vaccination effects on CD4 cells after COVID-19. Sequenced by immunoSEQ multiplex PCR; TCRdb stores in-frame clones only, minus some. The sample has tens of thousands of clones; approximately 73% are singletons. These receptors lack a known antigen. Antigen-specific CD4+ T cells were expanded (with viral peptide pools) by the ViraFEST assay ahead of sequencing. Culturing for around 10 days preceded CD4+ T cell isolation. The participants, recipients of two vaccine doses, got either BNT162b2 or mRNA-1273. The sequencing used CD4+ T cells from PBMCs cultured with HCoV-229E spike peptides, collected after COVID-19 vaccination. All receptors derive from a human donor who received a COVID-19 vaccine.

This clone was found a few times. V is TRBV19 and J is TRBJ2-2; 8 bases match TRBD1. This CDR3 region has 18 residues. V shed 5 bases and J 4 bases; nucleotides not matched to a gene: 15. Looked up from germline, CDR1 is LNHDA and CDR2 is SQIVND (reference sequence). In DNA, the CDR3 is TGTGCCAGTAGTCCAACAATACGGACAGGGCCGGGCACCGGGGAGCTGTTTTTT. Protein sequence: CASSPTIRTGPGTGELFF. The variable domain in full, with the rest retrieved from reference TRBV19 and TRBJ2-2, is DGGITQSPKYLFRKEGQNVTLSCEQNLNHDAMYWYRQDPGQGLRLIYYSQIVNDFQKGDIAEGYSVSREKKESFPLTVTSAQKNPTAFYLCASSPTIRTGPGTGELFFGEGSRLTVL.

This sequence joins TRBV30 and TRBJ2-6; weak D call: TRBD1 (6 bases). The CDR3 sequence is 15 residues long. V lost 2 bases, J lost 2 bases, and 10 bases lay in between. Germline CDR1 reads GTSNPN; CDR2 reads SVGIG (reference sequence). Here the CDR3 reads CAWSPQGAGANVLTF. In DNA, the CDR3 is TGTGCCTGGAGTCCACAGGGAGCTGGGGCCAACGTCCTGACTTTC.